This is a list of T cell receptor beta chains from one sample in a study of OX40 agonist ivuxolimab in advanced cancers. Produced via immunoSEQ multiplex PCR; TCRdb's table is partial and in-frame only. The sample lists around 37,000 clones, 75% to 85% seen once, with around a fifth in the top ten. The sequenced sample was CD4+ or CD8+ T cells sorted from blood, obtained in a trial of the OX40 agonist ivuxolimab. The source is an adult with an advanced solid tumor such as melanoma, head and neck, liver or kidney cancer. Both conserved end residues are part of each CDR3. A D gene is named only where the DNA matches it firmly. Where a row states a size, it is once, few, many or the class of an expanded clone; other rows omit it.

J gene: TRBJ1-2
D gene: TRBD1
V gene: TRBV6-6
clone size: .
CDR3 protein: CASSRGTELYGYTF
CDR3 DNA: TGTGCCAGCAGCCGAGGGACAGAACTCTATGGCTACACCTTC

J gene: TRBJ2-2
D gene: TRBD1
V gene: TRBV2
clone size: .
CDR3 protein: CASRGTGGSTGELFF
CDR3 DNA: TGTGCCAGCAGGGGGACAGGGGGAAGCACCGGGGAGCTGTTTTTT

J gene: TRBJ2-6
D gene: .
V gene: TRBV28
clone size: few
CDR3 protein: CASSLLAGANVLTF
CDR3 DNA: TGTGCCAGCAGCCTCCTGGCCGGGGCCAACGTCCTGACTTTC

J gene: TRBJ1-5
D gene: .
V gene: TRBV6-6
clone size: few
CDR3 protein: CASSYKVGQPQHF
CDR3 DNA: TGTGCCAGCAGTTACAAGGTCGGGCAGCCCCAGCATTTT

J gene: TRBJ2-1
D gene: .
V gene: TRBV7-8
clone size: few
CDR3 protein: CASSLGRTGRYNEQFF
CDR3 DNA: TGTGCCAGCAGCTTAGGGAGGACCGGCAGATACAATGAGCAGTTCTTC

J gene: TRBJ1-1
D gene: .
V gene: TRBV19
clone size: .
CDR3 protein: CASSFFLNTEAFF
CDR3 DNA: TGTGCCAGTAGTTTCTTTCTGAACACTGAAGCTTTCTTT

J gene: TRBJ1-4
D gene: .
V gene: TRBV7-2
clone size: once
CDR3 protein: CASSLAGGEGEKLFF
CDR3 DNA: TGTGCCAGCAGCTTAGCGGGGGGTGAGGGGGAAAAACTGTTTTTT

J gene: TRBJ2-2
D gene: TRBD1
V gene: TRBV5-4
clone size: once
CDR3 protein: CASSLGGQANTGELFF
CDR3 DNA: TGTGCCAGCAGCTTGGGAGGACAGGCGAACACCGGGGAGCTGTTTTTT

J gene: TRBJ1-5
D gene: TRBD1
V gene: TRBV19
clone size: few
CDR3 protein: CASSRRQGAQPQHF
CDR3 DNA: TGTGCCAGTAGCCGTCGACAGGGGGCTCAGCCCCAGCATTTT

J gene: TRBJ2-5
D gene: .
V gene: TRBV7-7
clone size: once
CDR3 protein: CASSFGYTQETQYF
CDR3 DNA: TGTGCTAGCAGCTTTGGGTACACCCAAGAGACCCAGTACTTC

J gene: TRBJ1-1
D gene: TRBD1
V gene: TRBV7-8
clone size: .
CDR3 protein: CASSPSRDRGEAFF
CDR3 DNA: TGTGCCAGCAGCCCCTCCCGGGACAGGGGTGAAGCTTTCTTT

J gene: TRBJ1-4
D gene: .
V gene: TRBV4-1
clone size: medium-sized
CDR3 protein: CASSQDLPGVFEKLFF
CDR3 DNA: TGCGCCAGCAGCCAAGATCTTCCGGGGGTTTTTGAAAAACTGTTTTTT

J gene: TRBJ2-7
D gene: .
V gene: TRBV4-1
clone size: .
CDR3 protein: CASSQVSRDEQYF
CDR3 DNA: TGCGCCAGCAGCCAAGTGTCACGGGACGAGCAGTACTTC

J gene: TRBJ2-7
D gene: .
V gene: TRBV4-2
clone size: few
CDR3 protein: CASSQGGTGDVYEQYF
CDR3 DNA: TGTGCCAGCAGCCAAGGGGGGACTGGCGACGTTTACGAGCAGTACTTC

J gene: TRBJ1-5
D gene: .
V gene: TRBV6-5
clone size: once
CDR3 protein: CASKAPNQPQHF
CDR3 DNA: TGTGCCAGCAAGGCACCTAATCAGCCCCAGCATTTT

J gene: TRBJ2-3
D gene: TRBD1
V gene: TRBV14
clone size: .
CDR3 protein: CASSQVTGNVGGTQYF
CDR3 DNA: TGTGCCAGCAGCCAAGTGACAGGGAACGTTGGCGGTACGCAGTATTTT